What follows are 18 T cell receptor beta chains derived from one specimen sequenced in a study of cytomegalovirus exposure and HLA in healthy donors. PCR employed 60 Vbeta and 13 Jbeta primers. Clones were sequenced by immunoSEQ multiplex PCR, and TCRdb holds only the in-frame ones, with some missing. The sample holds 150,000 to 200,000 clones, roughly 84% seen once. The sequencing input was PBMCs. These receptors came from a boy between 10 and 17 years old in good health and CMV-seronegative.

Comment on this clone: The same CDR3 arises from other DNA sequences in this sample as well. The chain joins TRBV18 to TRBJ1-1, with D possibly being TRBD1 (5 bases). Germline V CDR1 and CDR2: KGHSH, LQKENI. This CDR3 is 14 amino acids long. The germline V and J ends were trimmed by 1 base and 1 base, with 7 bases remaining between them. The CDR3 region is CASSPLQGNTEAFF. CDR3 nucleotide sequence: TGTGCCAGCTCACCACTTCAGGGGAACACTGAAGCTTTCTTT. Using reference TRBV18 and TRBJ1-1 for the parts outside the CDR3, the full variable domain is NAGVMQNPRHLVRRRGQEARLRCSPMKGHSHVYWYRQLPEEGLKFMVYLQKENIIDESGMPKERFSAEFPKEGPSILRIQQVVRGDSAAYFCASSPLQGNTEAFFGQGTRLTVV.

The gene calls are TRBV11-2 and TRBJ2-2; D is uncertain. This CDR3 is 13 amino acids long. Germline CDR1 is SGHAT and CDR2 is FQNNGV. Trimming cost V 3 bases and J 8 bases, with 10 bases left between them. The CDR3 here is CASSLVERGELFF. The DNA for the CDR3 is TGTGCCAGCAGCTTGGTCGAGAGGGGGGAGCTGTTTTTT.

Here the CDR3 reads CASSTGTGGGEQFF. CDR3 sequence (DNA): TGTGCCAGCAGCACAGGTACAGGGGGCGGTGAGCAGTTCTTC. This chain connects TRBV9 to TRBJ2-1; 9 nucleotides agree with TRBD1. The CDR3 extends over 14 amino acids. The V segment lost 4 bases and the J segment 9 bases; nucleotides outside the gene matches: 8. From germline, CDR1 is SGDLS and CDR2 YYNGEE.

For the CDR3, the DNA is TGCGCCAGCAGCCAAGATTACGGGAGGAGCTCCTACGAGCAGTACTTC. The encoded protein is CASSQDYGRSSYEQYF. The V gene is TRBV4-1, the J gene TRBJ2-7; TRBD2 aligns across 7 bases. V trimming: 0 bases; J trimming: 0 bases; junction bases outside the gene matches: 5. The CDR3 spans 16 residues. Germline values: CDR1 MGHRA, CDR2 YSYEKL.

Turning to this clone: Other DNA sequences in the same sample also yield this CDR3. The rearrangement uses TRBV9 and TRBJ2-2; D remains ambiguous. Trimming left V 3 bases short and J 2 bases short, with 2 bases between. From germline, CDR1 is SGDLS and CDR2 YYNGEE. The CDR3 runs 12 residues. The CDR3 DNA is TGTGCCAGCAGCGCAAACACCGGGGAGCTGTTTTTT. Amino acids: CASSANTGELFF.

This chain links TRBV5-8 with TRBJ1-3, with D perhaps TRBD1 (6 bases). The germline gives CDR1 SGHTS, CDR2 YDEGEE. Trimming took off 4 bases at V and 4 bases at J, with 9 bases between the two ends. The CDR3 runs 13 residues. DNA of the CDR3: TGTGCCAGCAGCAGGACAGTCGGAAACACCATATATTTT. Translated, it gives CASSRTVGNTIYF.

V and J are TRBV30 and TRBJ2-5; a weak D match, TRBD2 (7 bases). Trimming removed 5 bases at V and 5 bases at J, with 18 bases between. The CDR3 length is 14 residues. The V gene's germline CDR1 is GTSNPN and CDR2 SVGIG (reference sequence). The CDR3 region has the DNA TGTGCCTGGGGAGGGGGGGGTAATTATGAGACCCAGTACTTC. Residues: CAWGGGGNYETQYF.

This clone was recorded only once. This chain links TRBV19 with TRBJ1-5; D ambiguous. V was trimmed by 5 bases and J by 7 bases, leaving 15 bases between them. Germline V gene lookup returns CDR1 LNHDA and CDR2 SQIVND (reference sequence). CDR3 size: 14 residues. CDR3 protein: CASSARHGGQPQHF. CDR3 in DNA: TGTGCCAGTAGTGCGCGACATGGAGGACAGCCCCAGCATTTT. The full variable domain, in which reference TRBV19 and TRBJ1-5 provide the parts outside the CDR3, is DGGITQSPKYLFRKEGQNVTLSCEQNLNHDAMYWYRQDPGQGLRLIYYSQIVNDFQKGDIAEGYSVSREKKESFPLTVTSAQKNPTAFYLCASSARHGGQPQHFGDGTRLSIL.

This clone turned up a few times. The J gene is TRBJ1-1, the V gene TRBV4-2; tentative D call: TRBD1 (6 bases). Germline CDR1 LGHNA, CDR2 YNFKEQ. The CDR3 is 15 amino acids. V shed 2 bases and J shed 3 bases, with 13 bases lying between them. Written as DNA, the CDR3 is TGTGCCAGCAGCCAAAAAGGGGGGGGATACACTGAAGCTTTCTTT. This sequence encodes CASSQKGGGYTEAFF.

This chain uses TRBV29-1 with TRBJ1-2; TRBD1 might be the D (6 bases). The CDR3 has 11 residues. The germline V and J ends were trimmed by 7 bases and 6 bases, with 12 bases remaining between them. Germline V gene data show CDR1 as SQVTM and CDR2 as ANQGSEA. CDR3 residues: CSGGGADGYTF. The CDR3 DNA reads TGCAGCGGGGGGGGCGCCGATGGCTACACCTTC.

In regard to this clone: This same CDR3 is encoded by further DNA sequences in the sample. The V call is TRBV6-5, the J call TRBJ1-5; 8 bases line up with TRBD1. V lost 6 bases to trimming and J lost 7 bases; unmatched junction nucleotides: 8. The CDR3 totals 14 residues. CDR1 MNHEY and CDR2 SVGAGI come from the germline V gene. The CDR3 DNA sequence: TGTGCCAGCAGCCCAGACAGGGGTGGACAGCCCCAGCATTTT. Translated, it gives CASSPDRGGQPQHF.

Here the CDR3 reads CASSVGSGQETQYF. The CDR3 region has the DNA TGTGCCAGCAGCGTGGGGTCAGGGCAAGAGACCCAGTACTTC. The chain is built from TRBV6-1 and TRBJ2-5; D may be TRBD1 (5 bases). CDR3 length: 14 amino acids. The germline V gene has CDR1 MNHNS and CDR2 SASEGT. Trimming removed 6 bases from V and 2 bases from J, with 13 bases in between.

The chain couples TRBV6-1 to TRBJ2-5; the D is unclear. The ends were cut back, 5 bases at V and 5 bases at J, with 3 bases in the middle. There are 10 residues in the CDR3. In germline, CDR1 is MNHNS, CDR2 SASEGT. The CDR3 sequence: CASSRETQYF. CDR3 in DNA: TGTGCCAGCAGTCGGGAGACCCAGTACTTC.

This rearrangement joins TRBV5-4 to TRBJ2-3; 9 nucleotides match TRBD2. The V gene's germline CDR1 is SGHNT and CDR2 YYREEE (reference sequence). V shed 2 bases, J shed 6 bases, and the junction held 7 bases outside the gene matches. The CDR3 runs to 15 residues. The CDR3, as DNA: TGTGCCAGCAGCTTTCAGCGGGGGGCCGGGGATACGCAGTATTTT. Translated, it gives CASSFQRGAGDTQYF.

This chain connects TRBV7-9 to TRBJ2-1, with a weak D call TRBD2 (7 bases). V lost 5 bases and J 2 bases, leaving 13 bases between the germline ends. This CDR3 region has 15 residues. Germline V gene lookup returns CDR1 SEHNR and CDR2 FQNEAQ (reference sequence). CDR3 loop: CASSLTGGPYNEQFF. DNA for the CDR3: TGTGCCAGCAGCCTCACGGGGGGCCCCTACAATGAGCAGTTCTTC.

The genes are TRBV9 and TRBJ1-4; no firm D call. V was clipped by 5 bases and J by 6 bases, with 11 bases between them. This CDR3 comprises 13 residues. Germline V gene data show CDR1 as SGDLS and CDR2 as YYNGEE. The CDR3 coding sequence is TGTGCCAGCAGTCGGGGAACGTATGAAAAACTGTTTTTT. The encoded protein is CASSRGTYEKLFF.

This chain connects TRBV7-8 to TRBJ1-2; 10 nucleotides line up with TRBD1. Germline CDR1 and CDR2: SGHVS and FQNEAQ. This CDR3 has 15 residues. Trimming cost V 1 base and J 4 bases; bases outside gene matches: 3. The CDR3 DNA reads as TGTGCCAGCAGCTTAGGGGGGGACAGGGGCTATGGCTACACCTTC. Translation: CASSLGGDRGYGYTF.

In this sample, this clone turned up many times. This chain links TRBV6-1 with TRBJ1-2; 9 nucleotides agree with TRBD1. Germline V gene sequence: CDR1 MNHNS, CDR2 SASEGT. The CDR3 has 16 residues. V dropped 0 bases and J dropped 4; count of bases not matched to a gene: 6. The CDR3 sequence: CASSEAGDRVGYGYTF. The CDR3 region has the DNA TGTGCCAGCAGTGAAGCGGGGGACAGGGTTGGCTATGGCTACACCTTC.